The 24 T cell receptor beta chains reported below all come from one sample, sequenced in a study of cytomegalovirus exposure and HLA in healthy donors. The study ran its PCR with 60 Vbeta and 13 Jbeta primers. Libraries were prepared by immunoSEQ multiplex PCR; TCRdb keeps only in-frame clonotypes and omits some of them. The repertoire holds about 160,000 clones, with about 85% as singletons. Sequenced material: PBMCs. Every receptor here comes from a male donor in good health and CMV-seropositive.

Only a few counts were recorded for this clone. The CDR3 region is CASSPSSGRANTGELFF. In DNA form, the CDR3 reads TGTGCCAGCTCACCATCTAGCGGGAGGGCGAACACCGGGGAGCTGTTTTTT. The chain has TRBV18 and TRBJ2-2; 12 bases fit TRBD2. V lost 2 bases and J lost 0; bases outside the gene matches: 1. The germline CDR1 and CDR2 sequences are KGHSH and LQKENI. This CDR3 is 17 amino acids long.

This clone was counted between two and nine times. V is TRBV19 and J is TRBJ1-5; 8 bases line up with TRBD1. Germline CDR1 reads LNHDA; CDR2 reads SQIVND (reference sequence). V was clipped by 4 bases and J by 2 bases; unmatched bases: 7. The CDR3 is 16 residues long. CDR3 region: CASSTTGGSGNQPQHF. The CDR3 region has the DNA TGTGCCAGTAGTACCACAGGGGGTTCGGGCAATCAGCCCCAGCATTTT. The full variable domain, rest sourced from reference TRBV19 and TRBJ1-5, is DGGITQSPKYLFRKEGQNVTLSCEQNLNHDAMYWYRQDPGQGLRLIYYSQIVNDFQKGDIAEGYSVSREKKESFPLTVTSAQKNPTAFYLCASSTTGGSGNQPQHFGDGTRLSIL.

This chain uses TRBV7-3 with TRBJ2-3, with 8 bases aligning to TRBD2. The CDR3 totals 15 residues. V shed 1 base and J 5 bases; nucleotides not matched to a gene: 5. CDR1 is SGHTA and CDR2 is FQGTGA in the germline V gene. CDR3 amino acids: CASSLNGRAGDTQYF. The CDR3 coding sequence is TGTGCCAGCAGCTTAAACGGGAGGGCCGGAGATACGCAGTATTTT.

This rearrangement joins TRBV27 to TRBJ1-6; no firm D call. The CDR3 extends over 16 amino acids. Trimming pared 0 bases from V and 4 bases from J, leaving 10 bases between. Looked up from germline, CDR1 is MNHEY and CDR2 is SMNVEV (reference sequence). Here the CDR3 DNA reads TGTGCCAGCAGTTTATCGCCAGTTCAGTATAATTCACCCCTCCACTTT. Its translation: CASSLSPVQYNSPLHF.

V and J are TRBV25-1 and TRBJ2-1; perhaps TRBD1 as D (6 bases). The CDR3 totals 17 residues. V was clipped by 10 bases and J by 7 bases, with 29 bases between them. Germline V gene lookup returns CDR1 MGHDK and CDR2 SYGVNS. The chain's CDR3 is CAIPSRRDILRGNEQFF. The CDR3 nucleotides read TGTGCCATTCCATCCCGCCGGGACATATTAAGAGGAAATGAGCAGTTCTTC.

This clone was detected a few times. The chain uses TRBV6-5 and TRBJ2-7; 8 nucleotides match TRBD1. V lost 2 bases, J lost 0 bases, and 6 bases stayed unmatched. The CDR3 totals 16 residues. Looked up from germline, CDR1 is MNHEY and CDR2 is SVGAGI. The CDR3 DNA reads TGTGCCAGCAGTTACGCCCGGGACAGGAGCTCCTACGAGCAGTACTTC. Protein sequence: CASSYARDRSSYEQYF.

V and J are TRBV28 and TRBJ2-3; 12 nucleotides line up with TRBD2. Per germline, CDR1 MDHEN and CDR2 SYDVKM. The ends lost 5 bases at V and 6 bases at J; junction bases unmatched: 6. The length of the CDR3 is 15 residues. CDR3: CASSPLAGGADTQYF. CDR3 nucleotide sequence: TGTGCCAGCAGTCCTCTAGCGGGAGGGGCGGATACGCAGTATTTT.

About this clone: Other DNA sequences within the sample encode an identical CDR3. This chain links TRBV7-2 with TRBJ2-7; D is uncertain. CDR1 is SGHTA, CDR2 FQGNSA, per germline. Trimming cost V 6 bases and J 3 bases, with 6 bases left between them. The length of the CDR3 is 11 residues. CDR3 nucleotides: TGTGCCAGCAGTTTACTCTACGAGCAGTACTTC. Translating it yields CASSLLYEQYF.

This clone was counted a single time. The chain joins TRBV28 to TRBJ1-1; a possible D gene is TRBD1 (6 bases). Germline V gives CDR1 MDHEN, CDR2 SYDVKM. The CDR3 runs to 15 residues. Trimming shortened V by 3 bases and J by 9 bases, and 20 bases separated the two germline ends. The CDR3 is CASSLRSSGAAKAFF. The CDR3 DNA reads TGTGCCAGCAGTTTGCGTAGTTCAGGGGCGGCGAAAGCTTTCTTT.

This clone turned up a few times. This rearrangement joins TRBV9 to TRBJ1-1; 8 positions agree with TRBD1. Germline V lookup: CDR1 SGDLS, CDR2 YYNGEE. V shed 0 bases, J shed 5 bases, and the junction held 6 bases outside the gene matches. The CDR3 totals 15 residues. The CDR3 nucleotides are TGTGCCAGCAGCGTAGGTCGGGGACAGGCAACTGAAGCTTTCTTT. Its translation is CASSVGRGQATEAFF.

The V gene is TRBV25-1, the J gene TRBJ2-2; 7 bases match TRBD1. V dropped 7 bases and J dropped 1; count of bases not matched to a gene: 3. The CDR3 totals 14 residues. Per the germline V gene, CDR1 is MGHDK and CDR2 is SYGVNS. CDR3 nucleotide sequence: TGTGCCAGCACTTGGACAGGGAACACCGGGGAGCTGTTTTTT. Translating it yields CASTWTGNTGELFF.

This sequence joins TRBV11-3 and TRBJ2-1; tentative D call: TRBD2 (6 bases). Trimming left V 0 bases short and J 0 bases short, with 6 bases between. CDR1 is SGHNT and CDR2 is YENEEA in the germline V gene. The CDR3 has 15 residues. The CDR3 spells CASSLDGGSYNEQFF. The CDR3 bases are TGTGCCAGCAGCTTAGACGGGGGCTCCTACAATGAGCAGTTCTTC.

CDR3 nucleotides: TGTGCCACCCTGCCAGGGCGACTTGCTACCGAGCAGTACTTC. Translation gives CATLPGRLATEQYF. The chain carries TRBV28 and TRBJ2-7, with D tentatively TRBD1 (5 bases). This CDR3 is built from 14 residues. V dropped 10 bases and J dropped 6 bases, with 22 bases sitting between them. CDR1 is MDHEN, CDR2 SYDVKM, per germline.

V gene TRBV11-1 combines with J gene TRBJ2-1, with TRBD2 identical over 8 bases. Germline V gene sequence: CDR1 SGHAT, CDR2 FQDESV (reference sequence). This CDR3 is 17 amino acids long. V lost 0 bases, J lost 4 bases, and 8 bases stayed unmatched. In DNA, the CDR3 is TGTGCCAGCAGCTTAGCCCCAGCGGGAGAGCGGTACAATGAGCAGTTCTTC. Translation gives CASSLAPAGERYNEQFF.

The J gene is TRBJ2-1, the V gene TRBV7-2; 7 bases align to TRBD2. J was trimmed by 2 bases and V by 5 bases; bases with no gene match: 6. CDR3 length: 15 residues. Germline V gene lookup returns CDR1 SGHTA and CDR2 FQGNSA. CDR3 nucleotide sequence: TGTGCCAGCAGCCCCACTAGCGTCACCTACAATGAGCAGTTCTTC. Amino acids: CASSPTSVTYNEQFF. Using reference TRBV7-2 and TRBJ2-1 for the parts outside the CDR3, the full variable domain is GAGVSQSPSNKVTEKGKDVELRCDPISGHTALYWYRQSLGQGLEFLIYFQGNSAPDKSGLPSDRFSAERTGGSVSTLTIQRTQQEDSAVYLCASSPTSVTYNEQFFGPGTRLTVL.

The rearrangement joins TRBV7-9 to TRBJ2-1, with 8 bases fitting TRBD2. The germline gives CDR1 SEHNR, CDR2 FQNEAQ (reference sequence). Trimming at V came to 5 bases and at J to 0 bases, leaving 3 bases not matched to a gene. The CDR3 covers 15 residues. For the CDR3, the DNA is TGTGCCAGCAGCCCTAGCGGGTACTCCTACAATGAGCAGTTCTTC. It codes for CASSPSGYSYNEQFF.

This chain connects TRBV2 to TRBJ1-4; D is unresolved. Trimming took 3 bases from V and 0 from J, leaving 5 bases between them. The CDR3 runs to 14 residues. From germline, CDR1 is SNHLY and CDR2 FYNNEI. The CDR3 sequence is CASSDFATNEKLFF. For the CDR3, the DNA is TGTGCCAGCAGTGACTTTGCAACTAATGAAAAACTGTTTTTT.

The rearrangement joins TRBV5-1 to TRBJ1-3, with 9 positions matching TRBD1. V shed 0 bases and J 2 bases; nucleotides not matched to a gene: 3. CDR3 length equals 16 residues. Germline lookup yields CDR1 SGHRS and CDR2 YFSETQ. The CDR3 sequence is CASSLGGTGTGNTIYF. CDR3 bases: TGCGCCAGCAGCTTGGGCGGGACAGGGACTGGAAACACCATATATTTT.

The chain carries TRBV5-5 and TRBJ1-1; 8 nucleotides align to TRBD1. The germline V gene has CDR1 SGHKS and CDR2 YYEKEE (reference sequence). With V trimmed by 2 bases and J by 1 base, 1 base remained unmatched. This CDR3 contains 14 residues. The CDR3 is CASSFGQGNTEAFF. The CDR3 coding sequence is TGTGCCAGCAGCTTCGGACAGGGGAACACTGAAGCTTTCTTT.

The chain links TRBV28 to TRBJ2-7; 9 bases match TRBD1. Germline V lookup: CDR1 MDHEN, CDR2 SYDVKM. V lost 5 bases to trimming and J lost 2 bases; unmatched junction nucleotides: 4. The CDR3 is made up of 14 amino acids. The CDR3 loop reads CASSNTGGTYEQYF. CDR3 coding DNA: TGTGCCAGCAGTAACACAGGGGGCACCTACGAGCAGTACTTC.

V usage is TRBV28 and J usage is TRBJ2-4; 8 bases fit TRBD1. The CDR3 has 13 amino acids. Germline loops: CDR1 MDHEN, CDR2 SYDVKM. V was clipped by 6 bases and J by 6 bases; unmatched bases: 4. The CDR3 DNA is TGTGCCAGCAGCGGACAGGGAGGAAACATTCAGTACTTC. It yields the protein CASSGQGGNIQYF.

A few counts support this clone. V is TRBV7-2 and J is TRBJ2-3; 7 bases map to TRBD2. Germline V gives CDR1 SGHTA, CDR2 FQGNSA. The CDR3 sequence is 15 residues long. V trimming: 5 bases; J trimming: 6 bases; junction bases outside the gene matches: 11. The CDR3 bases are TGTGCCAGCAGCGTCAGCGGGACCTCCAAGGATACGCAGTATTTT. It specifies CASSVSGTSKDTQYF.

This chain links TRBV5-1 with TRBJ2-5; the match to TRBD1 covers 7 bases. Germline trimming cut 4 bases from V and 3 bases from J; bases unmatched to any gene: 9. This CDR3 has 15 residues. CDR1 SGHRS and CDR2 YFSETQ come from the germline V gene. CDR3 sequence: CASSRMGQTEETQYF. In DNA, the CDR3 is TGCGCCAGCAGCCGGATGGGACAGACGGAAGAGACCCAGTACTTC.

The chain combines TRBV30 with TRBJ1-1; a weak D match, TRBD1 (5 bases). CDR1 is GTSNPN, CDR2 SVGIG, per germline (reference sequence). Trimming shortened V by 0 bases and J by 5 bases, and 10 bases separated the two germline ends. The CDR3 consists of 13 residues. This chain's CDR3 is CAWSVDQGTEAFF. Here the CDR3 DNA reads TGTGCCTGGAGTGTGGACCAGGGTACTGAAGCTTTCTTT. Complete variable domain (other parts from reference TRBV30 and TRBJ1-1): SQTIHQWPATLVQPVGSPLSLECTVEGTSNPNLYWYRQAAGRGLQLLFYSVGIGQISSEVPQNLSASRPQDRQFILSSKKLLLSDSGFYLCAWSVDQGTEAFFGQGTRLTVV.